This T cell receptor (beta chain) was retrieved from a study of T cells in Graves' hyperthyroidism and ophthalmopathy. Background on the study: Initial diagnosis, before any treatment, was when peripheral blood was collected.

Study-wide results and caveats: The majority of expanded thyroid clonotypes above 0.001 also appeared in blood.

Patients having uncontrolled infection, another autoimmune disease, pregnancy or lactation were not included. A sample of blood taken at first hyperthyroidism diagnosis preceded any ophthalmopathy symptoms. Trimming pared 5 bases from V and 1 base from J, leaving 11 bases between. The germline gives CDR1 SGHTA, CDR2 FQGNSA. The length of the CDR3 is 14 residues. This clonotype was counted many times. Its target is unknown. TCR beta CDR3 regions were amplified from RNA. TCR CDR3 regions were first amplified by RT-PCR with HTBI primers. TCRdb fed the multiplex PCR reads into MiXCR, producing one record per CDR3 protein. The sample has roughly 400,000 distinct CDR3 sequences, approximately 14% seen once.

This clonotype was sampled from a woman aged 18-29 years with Graves' hyperthyroidism that later progressed to Graves' ophthalmopathy. Input material: blood. The rearrangement links TRBV7-2 to TRBJ2-5; a possible D gene is TRBD1 (5 bases). CDR3 protein: CASSTPGLQETQYF. The CDR3 DNA sequence: TGTGCCAGCAGCACCCCAGGGCTCCAAGAGACCCAGTACTTC.